There are a few counts of the clone carrying this T cell receptor (beta chain). Its target is unknown. V was pared by 4 bases and J by 1 base, with 3 bases of the junction left unmatched. This CDR3 spans 15 amino acids. Germline V CDR1 and CDR2: LGHNA, YSLEER. These data are taken from a study of T cells in localized non-small cell lung cancer. Findings and caveats of the study: Appearance in adjacent lung was seen for a median around 58 of the top 100 tumor clones.

Here immunoSEQ multiplex PCR was the method, and the copy in TCRdb shows in-frame clones only, minus some. The table records about 15,000 clones, 87% of them present only once. The sample in question was peripheral blood mononuclear cells, obtained before any cancer treatment. The TCR sequence derives from a male donor older than 55 with stage II lung adenocarcinoma. The J gene is TRBJ1-3, the V gene TRBV4-3, with 8 bases matching TRBD1. CDR3 amino acids: CASSPRQGSGNTIYF. The CDR3 coding sequence is TGCGCCAGCAGCCCCAGACAGGGGTCTGGAAACACCATATATTTT.